The 22 T cell receptor beta chains in this list originate from one sample, sequenced in a study of blood T cell repertoires in COVID-19 (dated by TCRdb to 2020 to 2022). The library was built by means of the immunoSEQ multiplex PCR assay. TCRdb re-hosts the immuneACCESS table, in-frame sequences only. Its copies lack some clones; in the studies checked, an unresolved V gene accounts for under half of them, and the cause for the rest is not known. Here the sample has about 140,000 clones; about 85% occur a single time. The ten largest clones take up roughly 2.7% of the sample. The sample comprised peripheral blood. The receptor set was obtained from a human donor with acute or convalescent COVID-19. The donor label of this sample is uncertain.

The genes are TRBV6-2 or TRBV6-3 and TRBJ1-5, with 9 bases that match TRBD1. Per the germline V gene, CDR1 is MNHEY and CDR2 is SVGEGT. The CDR3 is 14 amino acids. Losses at the gene ends were 5 bases for V and 7 bases for J; bases not matched to a gene: 6. CDR3 loop: CASSGTGSGQPQHF. The CDR3 region has the DNA TGTGCCAGCAGTGGGACAGGGTCGGGACAGCCCCAGCATTTT.

The chain combines TRBV18 with TRBJ2-3, with TRBD1 matching over 9 bases. J lost 2 bases, V lost 3 bases, and 6 bases had no gene match. The CDR3 sequence is 16 residues long. Germline CDR1 and CDR2: KGHSH and LQKENI. DNA for the CDR3: TGTGCCAGCTCACCCAGGACAGGGGCCTCCACAGATACGCAGTATTTT. The encoded protein is CASSPRTGASTDTQYF.

The V gene is TRBV30, the J gene TRBJ1-5; D is possibly TRBD1 (5 bases). The CDR3 has 15 amino acids. Looked up from germline, CDR1 is GTSNPN and CDR2 is SVGIG (reference sequence). The V end was cut by 0 bases, the J end by 3 bases, with 12 bases between. This CDR3 is CAWSVQSGFNQPQHF. The DNA for the CDR3 is TGTGCCTGGAGTGTACAGTCAGGGTTCAATCAGCCCCAGCATTTT.

This clone was counted once. The chain combines TRBV6-2 or TRBV6-3 with TRBJ2-1, with 11 bases aligning to TRBD1. Trimming removed 5 bases from V and 8 bases from J; junction bases left unmatched: 8. Germline values: CDR1 MNHEY, CDR2 SVGEGT. The CDR3 is 15 residues long. The CDR3 DNA reads as TGTGCCAGCAGTCTTGGGACAGGGGGTGGGGATGAGCAGTTCTTC. Residues: CASSLGTGGGDEQFF.

This clone was detected only a few times. The chain recombines TRBV29-1 with TRBJ1-2, with 12 bases lining up with TRBD1. V dropped 4 bases and J dropped 5; count of bases not matched to a gene: 11. This CDR3 is built from 16 residues. The germline V gene has CDR1 SQVTM and CDR2 ANQGSEA. CDR3 DNA sequence: TGCAGCGTTGGAGGGACAGGGGGCGAGCATGGATATGGCTACACCTTC. The encoded protein is CSVGGTGGEHGYGYTF. The full variable domain, its missing parts supplied by reference TRBV29-1 and TRBJ1-2, is SAVISQKPSRDICQRGTSLTIQCQVDSQVTMMFWYRQQPGQSLTLIATANQGSEATYESGFVIDKFPISRPNLTFSTLTVSNMSPEDSSIYLCSVGGTGGEHGYGYTFGSGTRLTVV.

This clone was seen a handful of times. J is TRBJ2-2 and V is TRBV19; D is perhaps TRBD2 (6 bases). V was pared by 6 bases and J by 3 bases, with 17 bases between. Germline loops: CDR1 LNHDA, CDR2 SQIVND (reference sequence). The CDR3 has 16 residues. As DNA, the CDR3 is TGTGCCAGTAGCCCCTCCGATGGGACTTACACCGGGGAGCTGTTTTTT. Its protein product is CASSPSDGTYTGELFF.

The CDR3 here is CASSPGQNTEAFF. The CDR3 nucleotides read TGTGCCAGCTCACCAGGACAGAACACTGAAGCTTTCTTT. J is TRBJ1-1 and V is TRBV18, with D tentatively TRBD1 (5 bases). This CDR3 comprises 13 residues. Per the germline V gene, CDR1 is KGHSH and CDR2 is LQKENI. Trimming removed 2 bases at V and 1 base at J, with 5 bases between.

The chain uses TRBV2 and TRBJ1-2, with D possibly TRBD1 on 6 matching bases. The germline V gene encodes CDR1 SNHLY and CDR2 FYNNEI. This CDR3 is 14 amino acids long. Trimming removed 7 bases from V and 5 bases from J, with 17 bases in between. This CDR3 is CASIRDTGKYGYTF. The CDR3 DNA is TGTGCCAGCATACGGGACACAGGGAAATATGGCTACACCTTC.

In its sample, this clone was seen once. The V call is TRBV6-2 or TRBV6-3, the J call TRBJ1-5, with 9 positions matching TRBD1. Germline V gene data show CDR1 as MNHEY and CDR2 as SVGEGT. Germline trimming cut 4 bases from V and 4 bases from J; bases unmatched to any gene: 5. The CDR3 runs 15 residues. The CDR3 region is CASSSPGQGNQPQHF. As DNA, the CDR3 is TGTGCCAGCAGTTCGCCCGGACAGGGGAATCAGCCCCAGCATTTT.

CDR3 DNA: TGTGCCAGCAGCTTCTGGGACAGCTCCTACGAGCAGTACTTC. Protein: CASSFWDSSYEQYF. The chain has TRBV5-6 and TRBJ2-7; 7 nucleotides match TRBD1. Germline CDR1 reads SGHDT; CDR2 reads YYEEEE. The CDR3 loop spans 14 amino acids. With 2 bases clipped from V and 0 bases from J, the junction kept 2 bases outside the gene matches. The whole variable domain, remainder taken from reference TRBV5-6 and TRBJ2-7, is DAGVTQSPTHLIKTRGQQVTLRCSPKSGHDTVSWYQQALGQGPQFIFQYYEEEERQRGNFPDRFSGHQFPNYSSELNVNALLLGDSALYLCASSFWDSSYEQYFGPGTRLTVT.

The V call is TRBV6-2 or TRBV6-3, the J call TRBJ2-5, with 13 bases aligning to TRBD2. Germline V CDR1 and CDR2: MNHEY, SVGEGT. The CDR3 covers 16 residues. V dropped 6 bases and J dropped 4; count of bases not matched to a gene: 8. CDR3 sequence reads: CASSLTSGGVTETQYF. Here the CDR3 DNA reads TGTGCCAGCAGCCTAACTAGCGGGGGGGTTACAGAGACCCAGTACTTC.

This clone has a handful of counts. The chain recombines TRBV30 with TRBJ1-1; the match to TRBD1 covers 10 bases. V lost 1 base to trimming and J lost 4 bases; unmatched junction nucleotides: 9. The CDR3 has 16 residues. Germline values: CDR1 GTSNPN, CDR2 SVGIG (reference sequence). CDR3 DNA sequence: TGTGCCTGGAGTGCCCCCGGGACAGGGGCGTCCACTGAAGCTTTCTTT. Translating it yields CAWSAPGTGASTEAFF.

V gene TRBV18 combines with J gene TRBJ2-5, with 7 nucleotides matching TRBD1. CDR1 is KGHSH and CDR2 is LQKENI in the germline V gene. Unmatched junction bases numbered 9, after V lost 4 bases and J lost 1 base. The CDR3 contains 16 residues. The CDR3 protein is CASSRGTGDIQETQYF. In DNA, the CDR3 is TGTGCCAGCTCACGAGGTACAGGGGATATCCAAGAGACCCAGTACTTC.

V and J are TRBV7-9 and TRBJ2-2, with 9 bases lining up with TRBD2. J lost 1 base, V lost 0 bases, and 3 bases had no gene match. CDR3 length equals 17 residues. Germline V lookup: CDR1 SEHNR, CDR2 FQNEAQ (reference sequence). CDR3 sequence reads: CASSLATSGQNTGELFF. CDR3 bases: TGTGCCAGCAGCTTAGCAACTAGCGGGCAGAACACCGGGGAGCTGTTTTTT.

The chain couples TRBV4-2 to TRBJ1-1; tentative D call: TRBD1 (5 bases). Germline V CDR1 and CDR2: LGHNA, YNFKEQ. The length of the CDR3 is 16 residues. The ends were cut back, 3 bases at V and 6 bases at J, with 20 bases in the middle. CDR3: CASSQEGYSATAEAFF. CDR3 nucleotide sequence: TGTGCCAGCAGCCAGGAGGGGTACTCCGCCACGGCTGAAGCTTTCTTT.

In nucleotides, the CDR3 is TGTGCCAGCAGGAAAGGACAGCTTAGCAATCAGCCCCAGCATTTT. Protein product: CASRKGQLSNQPQHF. The rearrangement uses TRBV2 and TRBJ1-5, with a possible D match to TRBD1 (6 bases). Per the germline V gene, CDR1 is SNHLY and CDR2 is FYNNEI. The CDR3 runs to 15 residues. The V gene lost 6 bases and the J gene lost 0 bases, with 12 bases spanning the gap. Looking up the rest from reference TRBV2 and TRBJ1-5 gives the full variable domain: EPEVTQTPSHQVTQMGQEVILRCVPISNHLYFYWYRQILGQKVEFLVSFYNNEISEKSEIFDDQFSVERPDGSNFTLKIRSTKLEDSAMYFCASRKGQLSNQPQHFGDGTRLSIL.

Comment on this clone: One end of the junction does not line up with germline, which may come from a read error. This sequence joins TRBV30 and TRBJ2-1; TRBD2 might be the D (7 bases). CDR1 GTSNPN and CDR2 SVGIG come from the germline V gene (reference sequence). The CDR3 covers 16 residues. The CDR3 loop reads CAWRVGGAGPYNEQFF. In nucleotides, the CDR3 is TGTGCCTGGCGTGTGGGGGGGGCGGGACCATACAATGAGCAGTTCTTC.

This clone was observed once. The chain is built from TRBV7-2 and TRBJ1-1; TRBD1 aligns across 8 bases. This CDR3 is 14 amino acids long. Germline V gene data show CDR1 as SGHTA and CDR2 as FQGNSA. Trimming at V came to 4 bases and at J to 11 bases, leaving 12 bases not matched to a gene. The CDR3 region is CASSWGDRRERAFF. For the CDR3, the DNA is TGTGCCAGCAGCTGGGGGGACAGGCGGGAACGGGCTTTCTTT.

This clone was found once. The V call is TRBV5-4, the J call TRBJ2-5; 7 bases match TRBD2. The CDR3 runs to 16 residues. The V segment lost 4 bases and the J segment 1 base; nucleotides outside the gene matches: 10. Germline loops: CDR1 SGHNT, CDR2 YYREEE (reference sequence). CDR3 sequence: CASSVRGSGPQETQYF. The CDR3 DNA is TGTGCCAGCAGCGTGCGCGGTAGCGGGCCCCAAGAGACCCAGTACTTC.

This clone appeared once. This rearrangement joins TRBV28 to TRBJ1-3; 7 bases are a match to TRBD1. V gave up 3 bases and J gave up 0 bases; unmatched junction bases: 5. This CDR3 contains 16 residues. Germline CDR1 MDHEN, CDR2 SYDVKM. Here the CDR3 reads CASSLGTASSGNTIYF. The CDR3 nucleotides read TGTGCCAGCAGTTTGGGGACAGCGAGCTCTGGAAACACCATATATTTT. Looking up the rest from reference TRBV28 and TRBJ1-3 gives the full variable domain: DVKVTQSSRYLVKRTGEKVFLECVQDMDHENMFWYRQDPGLGLRLIYFSYDVKMKEKGDIPEGYSVSREKKERFSLILESASTNQTSMYLCASSLGTASSGNTIYFGEGSWLTVV.

The CDR3 sequence is CAWSLGGQNQPQHF. For the CDR3, the DNA is TGTGCCTGGAGTTTAGGCGGGCAGAATCAGCCCCAGCATTTT. J is TRBJ1-5 and V is TRBV30; D is uncertain. Per germline, CDR1 GTSNPN and CDR2 SVGIG (reference sequence). V lost 2 bases and J 4 bases, leaving 12 bases between the germline ends. The CDR3 has 14 amino acids.

This chain links TRBV5-1 with TRBJ2-1; unclear D gene. Trimming left V 2 bases short and J 0 bases short, with 9 bases between. The germline V gene encodes CDR1 SGHRS and CDR2 YFSETQ. The CDR3 runs 15 residues. CDR3 loop: CASSFYPGSYNEQFF. CDR3 DNA: TGCGCCAGCAGCTTCTACCCAGGCTCCTACAATGAGCAGTTCTTC.